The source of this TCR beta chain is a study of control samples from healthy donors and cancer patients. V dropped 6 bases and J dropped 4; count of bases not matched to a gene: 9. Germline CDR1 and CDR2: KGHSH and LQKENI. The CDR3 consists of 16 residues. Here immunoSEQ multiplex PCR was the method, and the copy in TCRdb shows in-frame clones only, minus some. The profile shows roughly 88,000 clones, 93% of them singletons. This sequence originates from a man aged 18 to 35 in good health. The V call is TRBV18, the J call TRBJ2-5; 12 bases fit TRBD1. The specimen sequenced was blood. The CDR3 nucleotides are TGTGCCAGCTCTTCCCCTAGGGGACAGGGGGCAGAGACCCAGTACTTC. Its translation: CASSSPRGQGAETQYF.